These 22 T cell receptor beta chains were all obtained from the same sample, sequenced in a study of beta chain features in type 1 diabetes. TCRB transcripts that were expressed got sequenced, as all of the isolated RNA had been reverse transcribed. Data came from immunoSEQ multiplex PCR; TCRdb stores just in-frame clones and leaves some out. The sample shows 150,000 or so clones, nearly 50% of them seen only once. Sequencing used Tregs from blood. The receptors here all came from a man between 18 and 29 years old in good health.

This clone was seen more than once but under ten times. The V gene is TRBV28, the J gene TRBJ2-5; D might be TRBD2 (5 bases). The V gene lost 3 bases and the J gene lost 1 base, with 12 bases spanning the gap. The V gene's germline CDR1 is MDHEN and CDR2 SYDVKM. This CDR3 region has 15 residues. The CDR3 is CASSFASRPQETQYF. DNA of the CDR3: TGTGCCAGCAGTTTCGCTAGCAGGCCCCAAGAGACCCAGTACTTC.

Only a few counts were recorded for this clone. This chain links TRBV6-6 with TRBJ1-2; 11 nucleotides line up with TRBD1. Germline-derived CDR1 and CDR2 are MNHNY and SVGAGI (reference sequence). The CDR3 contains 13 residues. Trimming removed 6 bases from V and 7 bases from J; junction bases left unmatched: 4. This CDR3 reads CASRGQGVAGYTF. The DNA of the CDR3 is TGTGCCAGCAGGGGACAGGGGGTTGCTGGCTACACCTTC.

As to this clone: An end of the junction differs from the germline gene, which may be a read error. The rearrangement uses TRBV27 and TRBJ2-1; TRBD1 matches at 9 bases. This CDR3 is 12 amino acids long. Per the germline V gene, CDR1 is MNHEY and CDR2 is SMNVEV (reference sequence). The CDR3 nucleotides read TGTGCCAGCGGTTTGACAGGGGGTGAGCAGTTCTTC. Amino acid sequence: CASGLTGGEQFF.

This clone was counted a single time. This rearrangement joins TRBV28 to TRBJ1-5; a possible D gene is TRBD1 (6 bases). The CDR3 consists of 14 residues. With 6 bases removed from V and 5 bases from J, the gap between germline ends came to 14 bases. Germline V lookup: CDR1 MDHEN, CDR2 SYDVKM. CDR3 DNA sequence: TGTGCCAGCAGACAACAGGGTGGGGATCAGCCCCAGCATTTT. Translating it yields CASRQQGGDQPQHF.

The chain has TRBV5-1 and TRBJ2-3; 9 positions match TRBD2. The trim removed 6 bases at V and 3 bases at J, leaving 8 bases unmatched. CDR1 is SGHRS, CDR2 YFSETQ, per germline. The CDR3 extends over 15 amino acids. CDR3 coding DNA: TGCGCCAGCACCTCGATAGCGGGGGCGACAGATACGCAGTATTTT. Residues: CASTSIAGATDTQYF.

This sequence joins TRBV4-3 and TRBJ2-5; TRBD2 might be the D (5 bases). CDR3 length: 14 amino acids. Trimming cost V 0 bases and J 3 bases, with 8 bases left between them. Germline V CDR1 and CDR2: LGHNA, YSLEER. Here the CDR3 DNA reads TGCGCCAGCAGCCAAGATTGGGGAGAAGAGACCCAGTACTTC. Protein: CASSQDWGEETQYF.

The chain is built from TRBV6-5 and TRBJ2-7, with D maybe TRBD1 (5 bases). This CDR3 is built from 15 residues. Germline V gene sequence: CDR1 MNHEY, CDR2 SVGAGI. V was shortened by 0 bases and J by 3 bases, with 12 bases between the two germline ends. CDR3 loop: CASSYSGAHNYEQYF. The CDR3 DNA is TGTGCCAGCAGTTACTCAGGGGCCCATAACTACGAGCAGTACTTC.

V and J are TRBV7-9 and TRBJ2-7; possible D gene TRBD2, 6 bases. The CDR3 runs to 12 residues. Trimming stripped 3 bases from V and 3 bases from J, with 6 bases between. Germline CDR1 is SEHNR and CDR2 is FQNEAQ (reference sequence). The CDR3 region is CASSLTSYEQYF. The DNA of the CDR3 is TGTGCCAGCAGCTTGACTAGCTACGAGCAGTACTTC.

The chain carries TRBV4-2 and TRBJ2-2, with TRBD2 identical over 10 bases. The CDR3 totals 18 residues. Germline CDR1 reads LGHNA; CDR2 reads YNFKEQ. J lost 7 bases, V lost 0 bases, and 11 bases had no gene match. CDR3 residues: CASSQDTGAGGQGGELFF. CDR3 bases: TGTGCCAGCAGCCAAGATACGGGAGCGGGAGGGCAAGGCGGGGAGCTGTTTTTT.

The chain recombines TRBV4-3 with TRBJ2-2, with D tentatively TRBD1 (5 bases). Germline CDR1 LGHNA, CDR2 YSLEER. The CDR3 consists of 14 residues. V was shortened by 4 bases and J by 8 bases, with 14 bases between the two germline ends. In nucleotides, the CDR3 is TGCGCCAGCAGCCGAGCACAGGCTGCAGGGGAGCTGTTTTTT. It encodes CASSRAQAAGELFF.

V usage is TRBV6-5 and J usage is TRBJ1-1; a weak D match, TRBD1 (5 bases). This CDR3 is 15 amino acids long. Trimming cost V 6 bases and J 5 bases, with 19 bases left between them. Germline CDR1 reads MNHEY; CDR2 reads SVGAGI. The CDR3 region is CASRGLDGPATEAFF. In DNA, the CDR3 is TGTGCCAGCAGGGGGCTGGATGGACCAGCGACTGAAGCTTTCTTT.

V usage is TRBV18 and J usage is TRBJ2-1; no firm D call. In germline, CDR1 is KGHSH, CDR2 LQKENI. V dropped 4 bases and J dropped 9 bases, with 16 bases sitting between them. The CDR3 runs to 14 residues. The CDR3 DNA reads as TGTGCCAGCTCACTGACTGTGAAAGGCAGTGAGCAGTTCTTC. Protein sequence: CASSLTVKGSEQFF.

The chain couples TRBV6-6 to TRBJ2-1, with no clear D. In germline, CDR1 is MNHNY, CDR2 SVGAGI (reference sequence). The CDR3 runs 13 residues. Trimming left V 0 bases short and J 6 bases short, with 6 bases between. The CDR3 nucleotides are TGTGCCAGCAGTTACTCCCATTTCAATGAGCAGTTCTTC. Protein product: CASSYSHFNEQFF.

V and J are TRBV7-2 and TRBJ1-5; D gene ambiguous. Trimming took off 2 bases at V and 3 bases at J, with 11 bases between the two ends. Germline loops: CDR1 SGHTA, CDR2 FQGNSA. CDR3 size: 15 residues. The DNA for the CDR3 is TGTGCCAGCAGCTTAACTATCAGTCACAATCAGCCCCAGCATTTT. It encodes CASSLTISHNQPQHF. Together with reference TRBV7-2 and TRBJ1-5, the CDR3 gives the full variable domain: GAGVSQSPSNKVTEKGKDVELRCDPISGHTALYWYRQSLGQGLEFLIYFQGNSAPDKSGLPSDRFSAERTGGSVSTLTIQRTQQEDSAVYLCASSLTISHNQPQHFGDGTRLSIL.

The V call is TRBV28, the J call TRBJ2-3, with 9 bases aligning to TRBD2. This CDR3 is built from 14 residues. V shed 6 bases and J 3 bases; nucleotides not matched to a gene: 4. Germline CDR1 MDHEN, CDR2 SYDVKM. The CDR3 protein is CASRPAGGTDTQYF. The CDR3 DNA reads TGTGCCAGCAGACCAGCGGGGGGAACAGATACGCAGTATTTT.

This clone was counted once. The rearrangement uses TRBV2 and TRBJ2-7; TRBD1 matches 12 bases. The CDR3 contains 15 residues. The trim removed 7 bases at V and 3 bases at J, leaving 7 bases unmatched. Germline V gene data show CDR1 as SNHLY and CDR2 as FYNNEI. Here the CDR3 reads CASNPGQGAFYEQYF. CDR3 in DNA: TGTGCCAGCAATCCGGGACAGGGGGCTTTCTACGAGCAGTACTTC. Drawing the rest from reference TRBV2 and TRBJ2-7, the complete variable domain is EPEVTQTPSHQVTQMGQEVILRCVPISNHLYFYWYRQILGQKVEFLVSFYNNEISEKSEIFDDQFSVERPDGSNFTLKIRSTKLEDSAMYFCASNPGQGAFYEQYFGPGTRLTVT.

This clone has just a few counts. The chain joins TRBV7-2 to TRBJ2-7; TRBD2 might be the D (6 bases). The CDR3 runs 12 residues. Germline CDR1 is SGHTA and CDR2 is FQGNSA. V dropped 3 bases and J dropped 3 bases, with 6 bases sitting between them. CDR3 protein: CASSLTSYEQYF. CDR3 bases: TGTGCCAGCAGCTTGACTAGCTACGAGCAGTACTTC.

CDR3 DNA: TGTGCCAGCAGTTACGGGTCGGGACAGGGCGAAGTTGAAGCTTTCTTT. Amino acid sequence: CASSYGSGQGEVEAFF. This chain joins TRBV6-5 and TRBJ1-1; 9 bases map to TRBD1. This CDR3 is 16 amino acids long. Germline lookup yields CDR1 MNHEY and CDR2 SVGAGI. V shed 2 bases, J shed 7 bases, and the junction held 11 bases outside the gene matches.

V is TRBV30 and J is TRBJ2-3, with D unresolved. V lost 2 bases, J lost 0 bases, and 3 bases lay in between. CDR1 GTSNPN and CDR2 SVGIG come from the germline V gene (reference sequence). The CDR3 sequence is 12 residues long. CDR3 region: CAWSTSTDTQYF. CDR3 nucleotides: TGTGCCTGGAGTACTAGCACAGATACGCAGTATTTT.

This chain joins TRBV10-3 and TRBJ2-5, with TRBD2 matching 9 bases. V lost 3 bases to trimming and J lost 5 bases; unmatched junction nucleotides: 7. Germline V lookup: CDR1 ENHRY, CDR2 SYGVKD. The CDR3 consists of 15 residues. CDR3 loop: CAISDSAGGEETQYF. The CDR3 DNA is TGTGCCATCAGTGATTCTGCGGGGGGGGAGGAGACCCAGTACTTC.

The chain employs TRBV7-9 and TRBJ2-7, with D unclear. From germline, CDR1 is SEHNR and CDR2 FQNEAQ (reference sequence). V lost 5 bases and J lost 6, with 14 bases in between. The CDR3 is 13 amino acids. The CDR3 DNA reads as TGTGCCAGCAGCGCCCGACTCGTTCGCGAGCAGTACTTC. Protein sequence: CASSARLVREQYF. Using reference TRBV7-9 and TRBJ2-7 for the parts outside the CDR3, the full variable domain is DTGVSQNPRHKITKRGQNVTFRCDPISEHNRLYWYRQTLGQGPEFLTYFQNEAQLEKSRLLSDRFSAERPKGSFSTLEIQRTEQGDSAMYLCASSARLVREQYFGPGTRLTVT.

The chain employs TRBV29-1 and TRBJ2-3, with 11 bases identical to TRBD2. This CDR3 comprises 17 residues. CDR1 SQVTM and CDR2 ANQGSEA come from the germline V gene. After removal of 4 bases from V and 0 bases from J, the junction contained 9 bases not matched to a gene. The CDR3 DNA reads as TGCAGCGTTGGGGATAGCGGGAGGGCTTTAAGCACAGATACGCAGTATTTT. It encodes CSVGDSGRALSTDTQYF.